This TCR beta chain originates from a study of blood T cell repertoires in COVID-19. Across the study: In each case, the material was cDNA or gDNA derived from T cells, B-cell-depleted T cells, or PBMCs.

Libraries were prepared by immunoSEQ multiplex PCR; TCRdb keeps only in-frame clonotypes and omits some of them. The sample consists of a few hundred thousand clones, more than 80% of them appearing once. CDR1 is MNHEY and CDR2 is SMNVEV in the germline V gene (reference sequence). The V gene end was trimmed by 5 bases and the J gene end by 5 bases; junction bases not matched to a gene: 8. The CDR3 contains 15 residues. The chain employs TRBV27 and TRBJ2-5; 10 bases agree with TRBD1. The receptor's source is a woman in her twenties or thirties with COVID-19, enrolled during active disease. Sequencing used peripheral blood. DNA of the CDR3: TGTGCCAGCAGTGTCCGGGGACAGGGGAGTGAGACCCAGTACTTC. Translating gives CASSVRGQGSETQYF.